This T cell receptor (beta chain) was sequenced in a study of OX40 agonist ivuxolimab in advanced cancers. About the investigation overall: Ivuxolimab, which targeted the costimulatory receptor OX40 (CD134), was an agonistic, fully human IgG2 monoclonal antibody. Prior anti-PD-1, anti-PD-L1 or anti-CTLA-4 therapy was permitted, and approximately 40% of dose-escalation patients had received checkpoint inhibitors. In the dose-escalation cohort, over 65% of patients were male, and the mean age was approximately 60 years, with a range of 23 to 79. Three dose-escalation patients achieved partial responses, one with hepatocellular carcinoma and two with cutaneous melanoma. Of the approximately 50 dose-escalation patients, hepatocellular carcinoma was present in approximately 20, melanoma in roughly 15, renal cell carcinoma in 9 and head and neck cancer in 9. Peripheral TCRbeta sequencing aimed to test whether ivuxolimab altered TCR sequence diversity and caused clonal T-cell expansion. Intravenous ivuxolimab was administered to patients every 2 weeks at six dose levels: 0.01, 0.1, 0.3, 1.5, 3 and 10 mg/kg. The paper describes the monotherapy dose-escalation part (N of about 52 patients) of the phase I trial of ivuxolimab. Summary of the overall study and its limitations: In the 0.1-3.0 mg/kg groups, partial responders had among the lowest normalized peripheral clonal expansion, particularly in CD8+ T cells. On average, CD8+ T cells showed more expanded clones than CD4+ T cells after ivuxolimab. At doses of 0.1 to 3.0 mg/kg, clonal expansion of both CD4+ and CD8+ blood T cells was observed from baseline to week 6. Antigen specificity was not determined for the clonally expanded peripheral T cells. Low levels of normalized T-cell clonal expansion were also seen in some patients who did not respond.

Regarding this clone: Its recognized antigen is unknown. Per-nucleotide qualities are absent, and no much larger clonotype sits a single base away.

Looking up the germline V gene yields CDR1 SGHTA and CDR2 FQGTGA. There are 15 amino acids in the CDR3, from cysteine to phenylalanine inclusive. The read is trimmed to its CDR3 DNA, 45 bases read in frame from base 1. Trimming costs V 6 bases and J 4 bases, and their ends lie 17 bases apart. The trial excluded patients who had a history of autoimmune disease or who were on systemic immunosuppression. Peripheral blood for TCR sequencing was drawn from every dose cohort at baseline, at cycle 4 day 1 and at cycle 7 day 1. Samples came from an open-label, multicenter, first-in-human phase I dose-escalation trial of ivuxolimab. Adults with locally advanced or metastatic melanoma, renal cell, hepatocellular, or head and neck squamous cell carcinoma were enrolled in the trial. CD4+ and CD8+ T cells were sorted separately from peripheral blood before TCR sequencing. Genomic DNA was isolated from the sorted cells so that the TCRbeta CDR3 region could be sequenced. The immunoSEQ Assay was used for sequencing of TCRbeta CDR3 regions. The immuneACCESS repertoire file appears here via TCRdb, limited to in-frame rearrangements. These files lack a portion of the clones; in checked studies, under half of the deficit traces to unresolved V genes, and the cause of the others is not known. The sample includes fewer than 70,000 clones, with roughly 84% observed a single time. In total, the top ten clones hold about 2.4% of the sample.

This chain joins TRBV7-3 to TRBJ2-3; the D gene is tentatively TRBD1 or TRBD2, each matching 5 bases. The starting material was CD4+ or CD8+ T cells sorted from blood, obtained in a trial of the OX40 agonist ivuxolimab. The TCR originated in an adult with an advanced solid tumor such as melanoma, head and neck, liver or kidney cancer. The CDR3 amino acid sequence is: CASSKNGGGADTQYF. In nucleotides, the sequence is TGTGCCAGCAGTAAAAATGGTGGGGGAGCAGATACGCAGTATTTT.